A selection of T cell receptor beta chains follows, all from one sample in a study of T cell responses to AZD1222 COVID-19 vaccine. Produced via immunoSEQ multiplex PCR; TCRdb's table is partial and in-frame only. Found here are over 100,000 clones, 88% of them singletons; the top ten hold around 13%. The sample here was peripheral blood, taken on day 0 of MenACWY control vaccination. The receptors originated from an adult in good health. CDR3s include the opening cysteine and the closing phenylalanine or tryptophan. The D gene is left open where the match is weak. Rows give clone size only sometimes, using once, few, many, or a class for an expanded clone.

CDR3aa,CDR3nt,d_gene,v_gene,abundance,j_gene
CASSPQLGTTNQPQHF,TGTGCCAGCAGCCCCCAATTAGGGACAACAAATCAGCCCCAGCATTTT,NA,TRBV4-2,NA,TRBJ1-5
CASSLGEADRGLTGNTIYF,TGCGCCAGCAGCTTGGGGGAGGCGGACAGGGGACTTACTGGAAACACCATATATTTT,TRBD1,TRBV5-1,few,TRBJ1-3
CASSLQQGILGSPLHF,TGCGCCAGCAGCCTCCAACAGGGCATCTTGGGTTCACCCCTCCACTTT,NA,TRBV4-1,NA,TRBJ1-6
CASSSTGGDYGYTF,TGTGCCAGTAGCTCGACAGGGGGCGACTATGGCTACACCTTC,TRBD1,TRBV19,NA,TRBJ1-2
CASGDREQPQHF,TGTGCCAGCGGGGACAGGGAACAGCCCCAGCATTTT,TRBD1,TRBV19,NA,TRBJ1-5
CASSLGPSWGEQYF,TGTGCCAGCAGCTTAGGGCCTAGTTGGGGCGAGCAGTACTTC,NA,TRBV7-3,once,TRBJ2-7
CASSYGQLALSAPQHF,TGTGCCAGTAGTTATGGACAATTAGCCTTAAGTGCGCCCCAGCATTTT,NA,TRBV19,few,TRBJ1-5
CASSLGLDTDTQYF,TGTGCCAGCAGCTTAGGACTCGACACAGATACGCAGTATTTT,NA,TRBV5-6,NA,TRBJ2-3
CASSSGQGVYEQYF,TGTGCCAGCAGCTCCGGACAGGGAGTGTACGAGCAGTACTTC,TRBD1,TRBV7-3,NA,TRBJ2-7
CASSDPVGQGDTEAFF,TGTGCCAGCAGTGACCCCGTAGGACAGGGAGACACTGAAGCTTTCTTT,TRBD1,TRBV6-4,NA,TRBJ1-1
CASSPWTGLNEQFF,TGTGCCAGCAGTCCGTGGACAGGGTTAAATGAGCAGTTCTTC,TRBD1,TRBV27,many,TRBJ2-1
CASSPLDLSNQPQHF,TGTGCCAGCAGCCCCCTGGACCTTAGCAATCAGCCCCAGCATTTT,NA,TRBV28,NA,TRBJ1-5
CAWSVRRDNEQFF,TGTGCCTGGAGTGTACGCAGGGACAATGAGCAGTTCTTC,NA,TRBV30,NA,TRBJ2-1
CASSQSRSSSRTDYNSPLHF,TGCGCCAGCAGTCAATCACGGTCTAGTTCTAGGACAGACTATAATTCACCCCTCCACTTT,NA,TRBV23-1,NA,TRBJ1-6
CASSLSGQGRDYGYTF,TGTGCCAGCAGTTTATCGGGACAGGGGCGGGACTATGGCTACACCTTC,TRBD1,TRBV28,NA,TRBJ1-2
CASSDGLAGGHEQFF,TGTGCCAGCAGTGATGGGCTAGCGGGGGGTCATGAGCAGTTCTTC,TRBD2,TRBV6-4,few,TRBJ2-1
CASSQVKGGRADTQYF,TGCGCCAGCAGCCAGGTTAAGGGGGGGCGCGCAGATACGCAGTATTTT,NA,TRBV4-3,NA,TRBJ2-3
CATMPGGASNEKLFF,TGTGCCACAATGCCAGGGGGCGCGTCTAATGAAAAACTGTTTTTT,TRBD1,TRBV19,few,TRBJ1-4
CATSDRDRGVETQYF,TGTGCCACCAGTGATAGGGACAGGGGGGTAGAGACCCAGTACTTC,TRBD1,TRBV24-1,NA,TRBJ2-5
CASSSPRSQGHSLNTEAFF,TGTGCCAGCAGCTCTCCCCGATCACAGGGGCACAGCCTGAACACTGAAGCTTTCTTT,TRBD1,TRBV7-9,NA,TRBJ1-1
CASSFAAGYGEQYF,TGTGCCAGCAGTTTCGCCGCAGGGTACGGCGAGCAGTACTTC,NA,TRBV7-9,NA,TRBJ2-7
CASSSTSGGATDTQYF,TGTGCCAGCAGCTCCACTAGCGGGGGGGCCACAGATACGCAGTATTTT,TRBD2,TRBV7-2,once,TRBJ2-3
CACPGVRTYEQYF,TGTGCCTGCCCCGGGGTGCGGACCTACGAGCAGTACTTC,NA,TRBV30,NA,TRBJ2-7
CASSMSPPGTSTDTQYF,TGTGCCAGCAGCATGTCACCGCCAGGGACTAGCACAGATACGCAGTATTTT,NA,TRBV7-7,once,TRBJ2-3
CASSLAPGPSTGNTIYF,TGTGCCAGCAGCTTAGCCCCGGGGCCCTCGACTGGAAACACCATATATTTT,NA,TRBV11-2,few,TRBJ1-3
CAWATGAARAQHF,TGTGCCTGGGCTACAGGGGCGGCCAGGGCCCAGCATTTT,TRBD1,TRBV30,NA,TRBJ1-5
CASSLDLPGERNQPQHF,TGTGCCAGCAGCTTAGATCTGCCAGGGGAGCGGAATCAGCCCCAGCATTTT,NA,TRBV7-8,NA,TRBJ1-5
CASSLVGQGVISNQPQHF,TGTGCCAGCAGCTTGGTTGGACAGGGGGTAATAAGCAATCAGCCCCAGCATTTT,TRBD1,TRBV5-4,NA,TRBJ1-5
CASTRGRGYGYTF,TGTGCCAGCACCCGGGGCCGAGGGTATGGCTACACCTTC,NA,TRBV28,NA,TRBJ1-2
CASSQDLASGEQYF,TGTGCCAGCAGCCAAGATCTGGCTAGCGGGGAACAGTACTTC,TRBD2,TRBV4-2,NA,TRBJ2-7
CASSLAVSGAIEITDTQYF,TGTGCCAGCAGCTTAGCTGTGAGTGGAGCTATAGAGATCACAGATACGCAGTATTTT,NA,TRBV7-9,NA,TRBJ2-3
CASSSSGTGNQPQHF,TGTGCCAGCAGTTCCTCCGGGACAGGTAATCAGCCCCAGCATTTT,TRBD1,TRBV6-5,few,TRBJ1-5
CASSYSLQGALGEQYF,TGTGCCAGCTCGTACTCGTTACAGGGGGCGCTTGGGGAGCAGTACTTC,TRBD1,TRBV27,NA,TRBJ2-7
CASGSSYEQYF,TGTGCCAGCGGTTCCTCCTACGAGCAGTACTTC,NA,TRBV6-2/TRBV6-3,few,TRBJ2-7
CASSILVENSPLHF,TGTGCCAGTAGTATCTTAGTCGAGAATTCACCCCTCCACTTT,NA,TRBV19,NA,TRBJ1-6
CASSRMTVSNTGELFF,TGTGCCAGCAGTAGAATGACAGTTTCGAACACCGGGGAGCTGTTTTTT,NA,TRBV6-4,NA,TRBJ2-2
CATSDFQGGQETQYF,TGTGCCACCAGTGATTTCCAGGGTGGGCAAGAGACCCAGTACTTC,NA,TRBV24-1,NA,TRBJ2-5
CASSSRQGGPSEAFF,TGTGCCAGCAGTTCGCGACAGGGAGGTCCATCTGAAGCTTTCTTT,TRBD1,TRBV6-2/TRBV6-3,NA,TRBJ1-1
CSVELGAANTGELFF,TGCAGCGTTGAACTCGGGGCGGCCAACACCGGGGAGCTGTTTTTT,NA,TRBV29-1,NA,TRBJ2-2
CASVGNTEAFF,TGCGCCAGCGTCGGGAACACTGAAGCTTTCTTT,NA,TRBV5-1,NA,TRBJ1-1
CASSRTENVDTQYF,TGTGCCAGCAGCCGGACAGAAAACGTAGATACGCAGTATTTT,NA,TRBV9,NA,TRBJ2-3
CASSVTGTRGDTQYF,TGTGCCAGCAGTGTAACCGGGACGAGGGGGGATACGCAGTATTTT,NA,TRBV6-4,NA,TRBJ2-3
CASSNGPDTQYF,TGTGCCAGCAGCAACGGACCTGATACGCAGTATTTT,NA,TRBV7-7,NA,TRBJ2-3
CASSLAGFYGYTF,TGTGCCAGCAGTTTAGCAGGGTTCTATGGCTACACCTTC,NA,TRBV12-3/TRBV12-4,NA,TRBJ1-2
CASSLGQNTGELFF,TGTGCCAGCAGTTTAGGACAAAACACCGGGGAGCTGTTTTTT,NA,TRBV28,NA,TRBJ2-2
CASSDLNSPLHF,TGTGCCAGCAGTGACCTAAATTCACCCCTCCACTTT,NA,TRBV6-1,NA,TRBJ1-6
CASTYRGRNQPQHF,TGTGCCTCCACCTACAGGGGGCGTAATCAGCCCCAGCATTTT,TRBD1,TRBV28,NA,TRBJ1-5
CASSVDLLGDYGYTF,TGTGCCAGCAGCGTAGACCTTCTGGGCGACTATGGCTACACCTTC,NA,TRBV9,NA,TRBJ1-2
CASSYSWSGQSYEQYF,TGTGCCAGCAGTTACTCGTGGTCGGGGCAGTCTTACGAGCAGTACTTC,NA,TRBV6-5,NA,TRBJ2-7
CASTSRLGGEQYF,TGCGCCAGCACGAGCCGGCTGGGGGGAGAGCAGTACTTC,NA,TRBV5-1,NA,TRBJ2-7
CASRDRLEAFF,TGTGCCAGCAGGGACAGGCTTGAAGCTTTCTTT,TRBD1,TRBV12-3/TRBV12-4,NA,TRBJ1-1
CASSTDGNLRETQYF,TGCGCCAGCAGCACGGATGGGAACCTGAGAGAGACCCAGTACTTC,NA,TRBV5-1,NA,TRBJ2-5
CASSPQGLSNQPQHF,TGTGCCAGCAGCCCCCAGGGGCTTTCCAATCAGCCCCAGCATTTT,NA,TRBV7-2,few,TRBJ1-5
CATAGDWNTEAFF,TGTGCCACCGCGGGGGATTGGAACACTGAAGCTTTCTTT,NA,TRBV24-1,NA,TRBJ1-1